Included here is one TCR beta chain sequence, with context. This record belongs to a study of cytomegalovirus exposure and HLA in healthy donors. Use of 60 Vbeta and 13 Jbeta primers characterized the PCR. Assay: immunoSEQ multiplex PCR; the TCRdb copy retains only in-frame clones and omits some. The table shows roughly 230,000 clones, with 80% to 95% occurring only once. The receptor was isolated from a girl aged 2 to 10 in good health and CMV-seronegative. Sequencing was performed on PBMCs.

CDR3 sequence (DNA): TGCAGCGTGACAGGGGGCAGCGGGGAGCTGTTTTTT. Residues: CSVTGGSGELFF. The V and J genes are TRBV29-1 and TRBJ2-2; 10 bases are a match to TRBD1. The CDR3 loop spans 12 amino acids. Germline V gives CDR1 SQVTM, CDR2 ANQGSEA. V gave up 6 bases and J gave up 7 bases; unmatched junction bases: 2.